These T cell receptor beta chains were read from a single sample in a study of T cells after yellow fever vaccination. Via MiXCR, TCRdb re-called the 5' RACE reads, giving one row per CDR3 protein. Among 100,000 to 150,000 distinct CDR3 sequences listed, over 8% were seen once. Sequencing used CD8+ T cells sorted from PBMCs, obtained on the day of the yellow fever booster vaccination. These TCRs come from a man aged 18 to 30 who received the YFV17D yellow fever vaccine. The CDR3 runs from the conserved cysteine through the conserved F or W. The D gene is left open where the match is weak. The listing skips clone size in some rows; elsewhere it reads once, few, many or a size class.

TRBJ1-5 - TRBV27 few CASSLSGRGPQHF TGTGCCAGCAGTTTATCCGGTCGGGGGCCCCAGCATTTT
TRBJ1-1 TRBD1 TRBV4-1 - CASSQGTGVMVNTEAFF TGCGCCAGCAGCCAAGGTACAGGGGTGATGGTGAACACTGAAGCTTTCTTT
TRBJ2-6 - TRBV4-1 - CASSQVGANVLTF TGCGCCAGCAGCCAGGTTGGGGCCAACGTCCTGACTTTC
TRBJ2-3 - TRBV6-2/TRBV6-3 - CASNRRPPDTQYF TGTGCCAGCAACCGGAGGCCCCCAGATACGCAGTATTTT
TRBJ2-4 - TRBV20-1 - CSGESLRGIQYF TGCAGTGGCGAGAGTCTCCGAGGCATTCAGTACTTC
TRBJ1-2 - TRBV12-3/TRBV12-4 - CASSYRVGYGYTF TGTGCCAGCAGTTACAGGGTCGGCTATGGCTACACCTTC
TRBJ1-2 TRBD1 TRBV29-1 - CSVGTGLYGYTF TGCAGCGTCGGGACAGGACTATATGGCTACACCTTC
TRBJ1-2 TRBD1 TRBV6-6 few CASSAMSQGAPHGYTF TGTGCCAGCAGTGCAATGTCACAGGGGGCGCCTCATGGCTACACCTTC
TRBJ2-1 TRBD2 TRBV5-1 - CASSYRRGGGDEQFF TGCGCCAGCAGCTACCGGCGGGGGGGCGGTGATGAGCAGTTCTTC
TRBJ1-5 - TRBV14 - CASSQDGQPQHF TGTGCCAGCAGCCAAGACGGTCAGCCCCAGCATTTT
TRBJ2-1 TRBD2 TRBV6-1 - CASSEGLELGEQFF TGTGCCAGCAGTGAGGGACTAGAATTAGGTGAGCAGTTCTTC
TRBJ1-2 - TRBV27 few CASSFHEGFPSGYTF TGTGCCAGCAGTTTCCACGAGGGTTTCCCGTCTGGCTACACCTTC
TRBJ2-3 - TRBV12-3/TRBV12-4 few CASTGTLGTDTQYF TGTGCCAGCACCGGGACACTTGGCACAGATACGCAGTATTTT
TRBJ2-1 TRBD1 TRBV7-8 - CASSYRGIEQFF TGTGCCAGCAGCTACAGGGGTATCGAGCAGTTCTTC
TRBJ2-5 TRBD2 TRBV7-6 few CASSLSSGGNQETQYF TGTGCCAGCAGCCTGAGTAGCGGGGGAAACCAAGAGACCCAGTACTTC
TRBJ2-5 - TRBV25-1 - CASSEAGIGETQYF TGTGCCAGCAGTGAGGCAGGAATCGGAGAGACCCAGTACTTC
TRBJ1-1 TRBD1 TRBV12-3/TRBV12-4 few CASSRPGQGVSEAFF TGTGCCAGCAGCCGCCCGGGACAGGGGGTCTCTGAAGCTTTCTTT